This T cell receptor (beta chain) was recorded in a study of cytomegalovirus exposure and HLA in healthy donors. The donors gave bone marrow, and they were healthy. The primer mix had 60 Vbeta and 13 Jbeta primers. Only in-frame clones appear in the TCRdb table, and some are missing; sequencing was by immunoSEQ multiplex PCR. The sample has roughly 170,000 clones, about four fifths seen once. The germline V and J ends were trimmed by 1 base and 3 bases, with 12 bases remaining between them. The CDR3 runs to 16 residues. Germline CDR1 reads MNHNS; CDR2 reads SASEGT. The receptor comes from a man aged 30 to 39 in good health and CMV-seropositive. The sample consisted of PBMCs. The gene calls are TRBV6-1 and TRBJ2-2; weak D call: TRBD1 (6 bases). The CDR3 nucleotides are TGTGCCAGCAGTGAAGTATGGGGGCGGGACACCGGGGAGCTGTTTTTT. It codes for CASSEVWGRDTGELFF.